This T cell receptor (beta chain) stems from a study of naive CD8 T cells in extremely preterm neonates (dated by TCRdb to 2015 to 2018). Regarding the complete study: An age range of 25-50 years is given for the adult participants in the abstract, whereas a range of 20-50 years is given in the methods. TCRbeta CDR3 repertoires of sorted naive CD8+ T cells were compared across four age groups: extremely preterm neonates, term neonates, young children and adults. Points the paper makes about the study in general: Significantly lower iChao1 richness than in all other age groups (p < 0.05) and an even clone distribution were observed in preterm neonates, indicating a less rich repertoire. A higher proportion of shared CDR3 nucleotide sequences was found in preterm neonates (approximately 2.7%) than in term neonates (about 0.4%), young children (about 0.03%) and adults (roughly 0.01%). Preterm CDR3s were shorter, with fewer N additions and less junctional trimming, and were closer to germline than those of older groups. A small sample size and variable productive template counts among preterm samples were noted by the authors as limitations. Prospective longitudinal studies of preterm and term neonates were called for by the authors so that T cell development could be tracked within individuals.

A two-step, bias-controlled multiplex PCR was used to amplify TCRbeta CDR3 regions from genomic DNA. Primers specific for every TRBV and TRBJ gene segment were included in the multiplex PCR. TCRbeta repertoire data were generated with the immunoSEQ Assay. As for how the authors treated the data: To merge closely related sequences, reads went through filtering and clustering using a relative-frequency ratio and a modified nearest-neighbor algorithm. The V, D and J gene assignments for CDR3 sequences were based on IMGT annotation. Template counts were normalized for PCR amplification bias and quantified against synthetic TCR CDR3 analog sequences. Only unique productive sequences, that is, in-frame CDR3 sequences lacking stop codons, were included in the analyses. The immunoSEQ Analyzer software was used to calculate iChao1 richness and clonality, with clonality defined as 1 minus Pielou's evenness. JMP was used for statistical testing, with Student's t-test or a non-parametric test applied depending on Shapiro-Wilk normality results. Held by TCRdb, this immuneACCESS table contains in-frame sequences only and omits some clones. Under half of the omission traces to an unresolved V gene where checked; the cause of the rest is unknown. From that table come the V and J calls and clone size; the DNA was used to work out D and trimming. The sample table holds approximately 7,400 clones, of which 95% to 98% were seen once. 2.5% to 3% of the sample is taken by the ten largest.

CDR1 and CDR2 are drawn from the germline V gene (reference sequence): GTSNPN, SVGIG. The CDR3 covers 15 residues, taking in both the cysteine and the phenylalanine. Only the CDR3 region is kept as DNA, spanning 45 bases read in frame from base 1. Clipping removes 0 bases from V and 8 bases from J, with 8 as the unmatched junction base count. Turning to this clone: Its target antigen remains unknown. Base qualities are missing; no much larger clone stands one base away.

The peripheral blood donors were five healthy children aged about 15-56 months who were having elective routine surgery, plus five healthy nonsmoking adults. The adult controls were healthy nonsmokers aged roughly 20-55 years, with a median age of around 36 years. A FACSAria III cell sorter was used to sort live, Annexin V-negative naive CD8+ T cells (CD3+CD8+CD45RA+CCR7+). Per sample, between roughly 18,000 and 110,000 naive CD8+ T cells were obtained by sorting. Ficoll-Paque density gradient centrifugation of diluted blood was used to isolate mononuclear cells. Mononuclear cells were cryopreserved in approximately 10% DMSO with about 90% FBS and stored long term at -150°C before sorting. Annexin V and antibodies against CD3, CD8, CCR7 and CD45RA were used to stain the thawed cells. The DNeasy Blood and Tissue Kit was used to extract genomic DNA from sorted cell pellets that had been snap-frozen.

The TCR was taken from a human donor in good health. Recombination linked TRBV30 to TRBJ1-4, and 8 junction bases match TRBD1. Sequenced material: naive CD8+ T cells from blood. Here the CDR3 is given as CAWSVLGTGGEKLFF. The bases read TGTGCCTGGAGTGTACTGGGGACAGGAGGAGAAAAACTGTTTTTT.